This TCR beta chain was retrieved from a study of OX40 agonist ivuxolimab in advanced cancers. Study overall: The diagnoses of dose-escalation patients were hepatocellular carcinoma, melanoma, renal cell or head and neck cancer.

Study results and caveats: The CD4+ and CD8+ T cells in the blood had expanded clonally by week 6 at 0.1 to 3.0 mg/kg.

On this clone itself: As yet, its antigen is unknown.

The CDR3 has 12 amino acids. Germline assignment: CDR1 SQVTM and CDR2 ANQGSEA. V lost 6 bases and J 4 bases, leaving 12 bases between the germline ends. Repertoires were generated with immunoSEQ multiplex PCR, while TCRdb's copy carries only in-frame clones and drops some. The sample contains tens of thousands of clones, approximately 80% of which appear only once. This sequence joins TRBV29-1 and TRBJ1-2; D is possibly TRBD1 (5 bases). Sequencing used CD4+ or CD8+ T cells sorted from blood, obtained in a trial of the OX40 agonist ivuxolimab. The receptor comes from an adult with an advanced solid tumor such as melanoma, head and neck, liver or kidney cancer. CDR3 residues: CSVAGTAYGYTF. CDR3 coding DNA: TGCAGCGTGGCCGGGACGGCCTATGGCTACACCTTC.